This note documents a single TCR beta chain sequence. This record comes from a study of T cell changes during pregnancy in multiple sclerosis. The V end lost 5 bases, the J end lost 8 bases, and 15 bases lay between the germline ends. This CDR3 contains 14 residues. CDR1 is SGHTA, CDR2 FQGNSA, per germline. Produced via immunoSEQ multiplex PCR; TCRdb's table is partial and in-frame only. The sample contains 30,000 to 40,000 clones, 70% to 90% of which appear only once. The receptor's source is a female donor with multiple sclerosis, enrolled in a pregnancy study. The sequencing used CD4+ T cells from peripheral blood mononuclear cells, collected before pregnancy. This chain joins TRBV7-2 and TRBJ1-4, with D uncertain. CDR3 nucleotides: TGTGCCAGCAGCCCCATCGAGGGCGCGGAAAAACTGTTTTTT. It yields the protein CASSPIEGAEKLFF.